The text below deals with one T cell receptor (beta chain). The clone's antigen remains unknown. No base quality values were provided; no much bigger clone lies one nucleotide off. The CDR3 regions of human TCRbeta chains were subjected to immunosequencing. Concerning the study's data processing: Repertoire TCRs were checked for matches against a reference library of SARS-CoV-2-specific TCRs that had been generated using the MIRA antigen-specificity platform. Breadth was defined as the fraction of unique TCRs that were SARS-CoV-2-associated, and depth was defined as the fraction of total T cells that were SARS-CoV-2-associated. Using the MIRA data, each spike-specific TCR was mapped to the spike region that the TCR reacts to and placed in a CD4 or CD8 class. Log10-transformed breadth and depth values were compared by one-way ANOVA with Sidak's multiple comparisons tests. The table was pulled from immuneACCESS by TCRdb, which kept in-frame rearrangements only. Such tables lose some clones; where checked, under half of the loss comes from unresolved V genes, and the rest has no known cause. Clonal size and the V and J genes are those of that table, whereas D and trimming came from the DNA. Present in this sample are more than 150,000 clones, 92% of which were seen just once. The ten most abundant clones make up over 9.5% of the sample.

The sample's time point label, decoded: baseline before first vaccination. Samples from vaccinated people were obtained from the UK trials COV001 and COV002, which included a single-blind randomized controlled phase 2/3 trial of AZD1222 (ChAdOx1 nCoV-19) in healthy adults. Trial participant PBMC samples were collected at day 0 and day 28 after the second dose for TCRbeta chain sequencing. The data belong to a study of T cell responses to AZD1222 COVID-19 vaccine (dated by TCRdb to about 2021). A note on the overall study: Because spike-specific TCR depth and breadth did not differ between the two schedules, AZD1222 recipients who got a second dose at roughly 4 weeks were pooled with those who got a second dose at roughly 12 weeks. A total of about 250 trial participants underwent TCR sequencing, of whom some 200 had received two doses of AZD1222 and some 25 had received two doses of the MenACWY control vaccine. Trial participants were enrolled into age subgroups of 18-55, 56-69 and 70-plus years, which contained around 140, 26 and 57 TCR-sequenced participants, respectively. Summary of the overall study and its limitations: Participants were mostly white British and included more females than males, and it was suggested by the authors that clonal diversity may have been underestimated. Conclusions about previously exposed vaccinees were limited because only six AZD1222 recipients were SARS-CoV-2 seropositive at baseline. Because no day 14 peak-response samples were available, repertoires were characterized only after the peak T cell response. In the small 56-69-year group, the increase in depth fell short of significance, most likely because of low power. Epitopes outside the regions mutated in the B.1.351 and B.1.1.7 variants were reportedly recognized by nearly half of the unique spike-specific TCRs. After two AZD1222 doses, both the breadth and the depth of spike-specific TCRs were significantly higher than at day 0 and than in MenACWY recipients. CD4 TCRs associated with the vaccine covered the entire spike protein, and the dominant responses were in regions 160-218 and 743-854.

The sequenced sample was peripheral blood, obtained on day 0 of AZD1222 vaccination. This sequence was found in an adult in good health.

For the CDR3, the sequence is CASSFKRAGQEIFDLSNQPQHF. Here is the DNA: TGTGCCAGCAGTTTTAAGCGGGCGGGACAGGAAATTTTCGACCTTAGCAATCAGCCCCAGCATTTT. The sequence links TRBV28 to TRBJ1-5; 8 nucleotides in the junction match TRBD1. The CDR3 runs 22 residues from the cysteine to the phenylalanine. The CDR3 DNA has 66 bases and is translated from base 1. V lost 3 bases and J lost 0 bases, and the count of bases not matched to a germline gene is 22. From a lookup of the germline V gene, CDR1 and CDR2 are MDHEN and SYDVKM.